This is a list of T cell receptor beta chains from one sample in a study of beta chain features in type 1 diabetes. Libraries were prepared by immunoSEQ multiplex PCR; TCRdb keeps only in-frame clonotypes and omits some of them. The sample yields about 230,000 clones, 9.6% seen once. The sample comprised naive CD4+ T cells from blood. All receptors come from a woman under 30 in good health. Both conserved end residues are part of each CDR3. Each record gives: V gene, clone size, J gene, D gene, CDR3 DNA, CDR3 protein. A D gene is named only where the DNA matches it firmly. Where a row states a size, it is once, few, many or the class of an expanded clone; other rows omit it.

v_gene: TRBV19; abundance: few; j_gene: TRBJ2-2; d_gene: TRBD2; CDR3nt: TGTGCCAGTAGTATACTAGCGGGGATTACGAACACCGGGGAGCTGTTTTTT; CDR3aa: CASSILAGITNTGELFF
v_gene: TRBV30; abundance: few; j_gene: TRBJ1-5; d_gene: .; CDR3nt: TGTGCCTGGAATAAGGGGGGGGCGAAGGGACAGCCCCAGCATTTT; CDR3aa: CAWNKGGAKGQPQHF
v_gene: TRBV6-4; abundance: .; j_gene: TRBJ2-2; d_gene: .; CDR3nt: TGTGCCAGCAGTGACTTCGACTCTATCACCGGGGAGCTGTTTTTT; CDR3aa: CASSDFDSITGELFF
v_gene: TRBV7-9; abundance: .; j_gene: TRBJ2-7; d_gene: .; CDR3nt: TGTGCCAGCAGCTTAGTCGAGTCCGCCTACGAGCAGTACTTC; CDR3aa: CASSLVESAYEQYF
v_gene: TRBV6-1; abundance: .; j_gene: TRBJ1-1; d_gene: .; CDR3nt: TGTGCCAGCAGTGTGCGGGGGCCGGGAACTGAAGCTTTCTTT; CDR3aa: CASSVRGPGTEAFF
v_gene: TRBV7-9; abundance: .; j_gene: TRBJ1-1; d_gene: .; CDR3nt: TGTGCCAGCAGCTTATCGGGCCAAGGGGAGGTGAACACTGAAGCTTTCTTT; CDR3aa: CASSLSGQGEVNTEAFF
v_gene: TRBV30; abundance: few; j_gene: TRBJ1-6; d_gene: .; CDR3nt: TGTGCCTGGAGTGCTCAGAGGATGAGCTCCTATAATTCACCCCTCCACTTT; CDR3aa: CAWSAQRMSSYNSPLHF
v_gene: TRBV27; abundance: .; j_gene: TRBJ1-2; d_gene: .; CDR3nt: TGTGCCAGCAGTTTATTCCCGCAGGGCGGCTATGGCTACACCTTC; CDR3aa: CASSLFPQGGYGYTF
v_gene: TRBV9; abundance: .; j_gene: TRBJ1-5; d_gene: .; CDR3nt: TGTGCCAGCAGCGTAGACGGGAGTAGCAATCAGCCCCAGCATTTT; CDR3aa: CASSVDGSSNQPQHF
v_gene: TRBV7-2; abundance: .; j_gene: TRBJ1-2; d_gene: .; CDR3nt: TGTGCCAGCAGCTTAGACAGGCCCTATGGCTACACCTTC; CDR3aa: CASSLDRPYGYTF
v_gene: TRBV4-1; abundance: few; j_gene: TRBJ1-2; d_gene: TRBD1; CDR3nt: TGCGCCAGCAGCCAAGAAGGACAGGGGACCCAACGGGCCTATGGCTACACCTTC; CDR3aa: CASSQEGQGTQRAYGYTF
v_gene: TRBV19; abundance: .; j_gene: TRBJ2-5; d_gene: TRBD2; CDR3nt: TGTGCCAGTAGTCAGACTAGCGGGAGGTCTCAAGAGACCCAGTACTTC; CDR3aa: CASSQTSGRSQETQYF
v_gene: TRBV5-1; abundance: few; j_gene: TRBJ1-2; d_gene: TRBD1; CDR3nt: TGCGCCAGCAGCGCAGGGGGCGGCTATGGCTACACCTTC; CDR3aa: CASSAGGGYGYTF
v_gene: TRBV5-1; abundance: .; j_gene: TRBJ2-5; d_gene: .; CDR3nt: TGCGCCAGCAGCGAACGAGGAACTCTGGAACAAGAGACCCAGTACTTC; CDR3aa: CASSERGTLEQETQYF
v_gene: TRBV5-1; abundance: few; j_gene: TRBJ2-1; d_gene: TRBD2; CDR3nt: TGCGCCAGCAGGAGTGGAGTTAGCGGGGGGGCTGTAGAGCAGTTCTTC; CDR3aa: CASRSGVSGGAVEQFF
v_gene: TRBV9; abundance: .; j_gene: TRBJ2-3; d_gene: TRBD2; CDR3nt: TGTGCCAGCAGCGTAGCCACTAGCGGGCGCACAGATACGCAGTATTTT; CDR3aa: CASSVATSGRTDTQYF
v_gene: TRBV2; abundance: few; j_gene: TRBJ2-7; d_gene: TRBD1; CDR3nt: TGTGCCAGCGGACAGGGCTACGAGCAGTACTTC; CDR3aa: CASGQGYEQYF
v_gene: TRBV5-4; abundance: few; j_gene: TRBJ1-5; d_gene: .; CDR3nt: TGTGCCAGCAGCTTCCTGATAGGAGCGGCTAGCAATCAGCCCCAGCATTTT; CDR3aa: CASSFLIGAASNQPQHF
v_gene: TRBV19; abundance: few; j_gene: TRBJ2-1; d_gene: TRBD1; CDR3nt: TGTGCCAGTAGTATTAGACAGGGGGACTATGAGCAGTTCTTC; CDR3aa: CASSIRQGDYEQFF
v_gene: TRBV7-2; abundance: many; j_gene: TRBJ2-7; d_gene: .; CDR3nt: TGTGCCAGCAGCTTAGGGGCGGGGAGATCCTACGAGCAGTACTTC; CDR3aa: CASSLGAGRSYEQYF
v_gene: TRBV9; abundance: few; j_gene: TRBJ2-3; d_gene: TRBD2; CDR3nt: TGTGCCAGCAGCGTTAGCGGGAGAGGAGATACGCAGTATTTT; CDR3aa: CASSVSGRGDTQYF
v_gene: TRBV15; abundance: .; j_gene: TRBJ2-1; d_gene: .; CDR3nt: TGTGCCACCAGCATAAGGAGGAGCTCCTACAATGAGCAGTTCTTC; CDR3aa: CATSIRRSSYNEQFF
v_gene: TRBV5-1; abundance: .; j_gene: TRBJ2-3; d_gene: .; CDR3nt: TGCGCCAGCAGCTTCCGCCGGGAGAACGTAGATACGCAGTATTTT; CDR3aa: CASSFRRENVDTQYF
v_gene: TRBV10-3; abundance: .; j_gene: TRBJ2-3; d_gene: .; CDR3nt: TGTGCCATCAGTGACCAAGTCAGGGGTACGGATACGCAGTATTTT; CDR3aa: CAISDQVRGTDTQYF
v_gene: TRBV7-7; abundance: few; j_gene: TRBJ2-5; d_gene: .; CDR3nt: TGTGCTAGCAGCTTAGCGGCCAGGGAAGGGACCCAGTACTTC; CDR3aa: CASSLAAREGTQYF
v_gene: TRBV5-4; abundance: few; j_gene: TRBJ2-3; d_gene: TRBD2; CDR3nt: TGTGCCAGCAGCTTGGGGACTAGCGGGGGCGCTAGCACAGATACGCAGTATTTT; CDR3aa: CASSLGTSGGASTDTQYF
v_gene: TRBV5-6; abundance: .; j_gene: TRBJ1-2; d_gene: TRBD1; CDR3nt: TGTGCCAGCAGCTTCAGGGGGCCGGAAGGCTACACCTTC; CDR3aa: CASSFRGPEGYTF
v_gene: TRBV30; abundance: few; j_gene: TRBJ1-3; d_gene: .; CDR3nt: TGTGCCTGGAGTGTGTCATCATCTGGAAACACCATATATTTT; CDR3aa: CAWSVSSSGNTIYF
v_gene: TRBV2; abundance: few; j_gene: TRBJ1-1; d_gene: TRBD1; CDR3nt: TGTGCCAGCAGTGAACTAGGGGGCCTAAACACTGAAGCTTTCTTT; CDR3aa: CASSELGGLNTEAFF
v_gene: TRBV9; abundance: .; j_gene: TRBJ1-2; d_gene: TRBD1; CDR3nt: TGTGCCAGCAGCGGGGGGCAGGGGGCATCTGGCTACACCTTC; CDR3aa: CASSGGQGASGYTF
v_gene: TRBV27; abundance: .; j_gene: TRBJ1-1; d_gene: .; CDR3nt: TGTGCCAGCAGTCCCCTAAAAGGGGCGAACACTGAAGCTTTCTTT; CDR3aa: CASSPLKGANTEAFF
v_gene: TRBV7-9; abundance: few; j_gene: TRBJ1-1; d_gene: .; CDR3nt: TGTGCCAGCAGCCCCGGGACACCGAACACTGAAGCTTTCTTT; CDR3aa: CASSPGTPNTEAFF
v_gene: TRBV4-1; abundance: few; j_gene: TRBJ1-1; d_gene: .; CDR3nt: TGCGCCAGCAGCCAAGGCTTGGCCGCCGCTAACACTGAAGCTTTCTTT; CDR3aa: CASSQGLAAANTEAFF
v_gene: TRBV7-2; abundance: .; j_gene: TRBJ2-7; d_gene: .; CDR3nt: TGTGCCAGCAGCTCCTCGGGACTTAAGTACGAGCAGTACTTC; CDR3aa: CASSSSGLKYEQYF
v_gene: TRBV29-1; abundance: few; j_gene: TRBJ1-2; d_gene: .; CDR3nt: TGCAGCGTCGGGACTATAACTACTGGCTACACCTTC; CDR3aa: CSVGTITTGYTF
v_gene: TRBV30; abundance: .; j_gene: TRBJ2-7; d_gene: TRBD2; CDR3nt: TGTGCCTGGGACCCCGGGACTAGCGTATCCTACGAGCAGTACTTC; CDR3aa: CAWDPGTSVSYEQYF
v_gene: TRBV27; abundance: .; j_gene: TRBJ2-7; d_gene: .; CDR3nt: TGTGCCAGCAGTTCTACGGGCGAGCAGTACTTC; CDR3aa: CASSSTGEQYF
v_gene: TRBV5-6; abundance: .; j_gene: TRBJ1-1; d_gene: TRBD1; CDR3nt: TGTGCCAGCAGCTTGGAAGGGGGCCTATTCGCTGAAGCTTTCTTT; CDR3aa: CASSLEGGLFAEAFF
v_gene: TRBV7-9; abundance: .; j_gene: TRBJ1-1; d_gene: TRBD1; CDR3nt: TGTGCCAGCAGCCTATACGGACAGGGTGCTGAAGCTTTCTTT; CDR3aa: CASSLYGQGAEAFF
v_gene: TRBV19; abundance: .; j_gene: TRBJ2-5; d_gene: .; CDR3nt: TGTGCCAGTAGTATGGGGACAGCGGGAGAGACCCAGTACTTC; CDR3aa: CASSMGTAGETQYF